This TCR beta chain originates from a study of OX40 agonist ivuxolimab in advanced cancers. Study in general: Patients received the agonistic anti-OX40 (CD134) antibody ivuxolimab. Hepatocellular carcinoma, melanoma, renal cell or head and neck cancer occurred in dose-escalation patients. Prior anti-PD-1, anti-PD-L1 or anti-CTLA-4 therapy was allowed; 35% to 40% had some.

Drawing of blood for sampling happened at baseline, at cycle 4 day 1, and at cycle 7 day 1. Sequenced by immunoSEQ multiplex PCR; TCRdb stores in-frame clones only, minus some. The sample has about 76,000 clones; 85% to 90% are singletons. This receptor was obtained from an adult with an advanced solid tumor such as melanoma, head and neck, liver or kidney cancer. Sequences were derived from CD4+ or CD8+ T cells sorted from blood, sampled in a trial of the OX40 agonist ivuxolimab.

The CDR3 sequence is CASSPGTAEAFF. The CDR3, as DNA: TGTGCCAGCAGCCCCGGGACAGCTGAAGCTTTCTTT. This chain uses TRBV27 with TRBJ1-1, with TRBD1 identical over 7 bases. The V and J ends lost 6 bases and 6 bases, in that order; junction bases with no gene match: 4. Germline CDR1 reads MNHEY; CDR2 reads SMNVEV (reference sequence). The CDR3 is 12 amino acids.